These 29 T cell receptor beta chains came from one sample sequenced in a study of control samples from healthy donors and cancer patients. Assay: immunoSEQ multiplex PCR; the TCRdb copy retains only in-frame clones and omits some. The repertoire shows 150,000 to 200,000 clones; the top ten hold roughly 2%. Input material: blood. All receptors derive from a woman under 40 in good health.

J is TRBJ2-5 and V is TRBV7-2, with 9 bases identical to TRBD1. The junction had 9 bases not matched to a gene; V was cut back by 5 bases and J by 5 bases. The CDR3 has 15 residues. Germline CDR1 reads SGHTA; CDR2 reads FQGNSA. CDR3 DNA: TGTGCCAGCAGCCCTCAACAGGGGGCGGAGGAGACCCAGTACTTC. This sequence encodes CASSPQQGAEETQYF.

J is TRBJ1-1 and V is TRBV6-5; tentatively, D is TRBD1 (6 bases). With 7 bases removed from V and 0 bases from J, the gap between germline ends came to 9 bases. CDR1 is MNHEY, CDR2 SVGAGI, per germline. The CDR3 spans 13 residues. The CDR3 spells CASTRDMNTEAFF. The DNA of the CDR3 is TGTGCCAGCACCAGGGACATGAACACTGAAGCTTTCTTT.

The V gene is TRBV7-2, the J gene TRBJ2-3; no firm D call. Trimming pared 0 bases from V and 2 bases from J, leaving 0 bases between. CDR1 and CDR2 (germline): SGHTA, FQGNSA. CDR3 length: 12 amino acids. CDR3 in DNA: TGTGCCAGCAGCTTAGCCACAGATACGCAGTATTTT. It is translated as CASSLATDTQYF.

This chain joins TRBV19 and TRBJ1-4, with no clear D. Germline V gene lookup returns CDR1 LNHDA and CDR2 SQIVND (reference sequence). Trimming stripped 3 bases from V and 7 bases from J, with 12 bases between. The CDR3 loop spans 14 amino acids. The CDR3 DNA reads as TGTGCCAGTAGTATTTATTCTCCTACTGAAAAACTGTTTTTT. Its protein product is CASSIYSPTEKLFF.

CDR3 sequence (DNA): TGTGCCAGCAGCAGGGGGCCGAATTCACCCCTCCACTTT. Translated, it gives CASSRGPNSPLHF. The chain joins TRBV6-2 or TRBV6-3 to TRBJ1-6, with 8 bases identical to TRBD1. Germline assignment: CDR1 MNHEY and CDR2 SVGEGT. This CDR3 is 13 amino acids long. V shed 6 bases and J 7 bases; nucleotides not matched to a gene: 2.

V and J are TRBV6-2 or TRBV6-3 and TRBJ1-2; D remains unclear. This CDR3 contains 16 residues. Germline CDR1 is MNHEY and CDR2 is SVGEGT. V was pared by 0 bases and J by 4 bases, with 15 bases between. The CDR3 DNA is TGTGCCAGCAGTTACTCCCAACCGCTAAACCCCTATGGCTACACCTTC. This sequence encodes CASSYSQPLNPYGYTF.

The rearrangement uses TRBV6-5 and TRBJ1-3; 7 bases map to TRBD1. V was clipped by 7 bases and J by 1 base; unmatched bases: 4. In germline, CDR1 is MNHEY, CDR2 SVGAGI. The CDR3 consists of 14 residues. The CDR3 loop is CASIRGESGNTIYF. The CDR3, as DNA: TGTGCCAGCATCAGGGGGGAATCTGGAAACACCATATATTTT.

CDR3 region: CASSGETGRLSDEQFF. The CDR3 coding sequence is TGCGCCAGCAGCGGAGAGACAGGGAGGCTTAGCGATGAGCAGTTCTTC. V usage is TRBV5-1 and J usage is TRBJ2-1; D is perhaps TRBD1 (7 bases). Trimming removed 4 bases at V and 8 bases at J, with 22 bases between. CDR3 length: 16 residues. From germline, CDR1 is SGHRS and CDR2 YFSETQ.

This chain uses TRBV27 with TRBJ2-5; D tentatively fits TRBD1 or TRBD2 (5 bases each). Germline CDR1 and CDR2: MNHEY and SMNVEV (reference sequence). Trimming removed 10 bases from V and 0 bases from J, with 9 bases in between. The CDR3 runs to 12 residues. The CDR3, as DNA: TGTGCCACCGGGACCCACCAAGAGACCCAGTACTTC. This codes for CATGTHQETQYF.

V gene TRBV27 combines with J gene TRBJ2-7; D tentatively reads TRBD1 or TRBD2 (5 bases each). Germline V gene lookup returns CDR1 MNHEY and CDR2 SMNVEV (reference sequence). CDR3 length: 15 residues. V was pared by 5 bases and J by 1 base, with 15 bases between. The CDR3 region is CASSLSGGRSYEQYF. The DNA of the CDR3 is TGTGCCAGCAGTCTAAGTGGGGGAAGGTCCTACGAGCAGTACTTC.

The chain links TRBV28 to TRBJ1-1; the D is unclear. Germline CDR1 and CDR2: MDHEN and SYDVKM. This CDR3 region has 13 residues. Trimming pared 1 base from V and 8 bases from J, leaving 11 bases between. CDR3: CASSLFGHPEAFF. The CDR3 DNA reads TGTGCCAGCAGTTTATTTGGCCATCCAGAAGCTTTCTTT.

The V and J genes are TRBV7-2 and TRBJ2-3, with D possibly being TRBD1 (7 bases). This CDR3 is 15 amino acids long. CDR1 and CDR2 from the germline V gene are SGHTA and FQGNSA. Trimming removed 3 bases from V and 2 bases from J, with 12 bases in between. CDR3 region: CASSLRGQSTDTQYF. The DNA of the CDR3 is TGTGCCAGCAGCTTGCGGGGACAGTCCACAGATACGCAGTATTTT.

The chain joins TRBV7-2 to TRBJ2-3, with 8 positions matching TRBD2. Germline trimming cut 5 bases from V and 4 bases from J; bases unmatched to any gene: 8. The germline gives CDR1 SGHTA, CDR2 FQGNSA. The CDR3 sequence is 15 residues long. DNA for the CDR3: TGTGCCAGCAGCACCGCCGGGACTAGTGCAGATACGCAGTATTTT. Amino acids: CASSTAGTSADTQYF.

The chain is built from TRBV6-6 and TRBJ2-5; 7 bases agree with TRBD1. The germline gives CDR1 MNHNY, CDR2 SVGAGI (reference sequence). V trimming: 6 bases; J trimming: 3 bases; junction bases outside the gene matches: 10. This CDR3 spans 15 amino acids. The CDR3 protein is CASRLGPQGEETQYF. CDR3 bases: TGTGCCAGCAGACTAGGGCCGCAGGGGGAAGAGACCCAGTACTTC.

The chain joins TRBV30 to TRBJ1-2; tentatively, D is TRBD1 (5 bases). The CDR3 is 13 amino acids. V was clipped by 0 bases and J by 4 bases, with 9 bases between them. CDR1 is GTSNPN and CDR2 is SVGIG in the germline V gene (reference sequence). For the CDR3, the DNA is TGTGCCTGGAGTGTAGGGCAGGGCTATGGCTACACCTTC. Protein sequence: CAWSVGQGYGYTF.

This CDR3 is CSVDGPFGNTEAFF. CDR3 DNA: TGCAGCGTTGACGGACCATTTGGGAACACTGAAGCTTTCTTT. The rearrangement uses TRBV29-1 and TRBJ1-1, with no clear D. Trimming pared 3 bases from V and 1 base from J, leaving 12 bases between. The CDR3 is 14 residues long. From germline, CDR1 is SQVTM and CDR2 ANQGSEA.

The gene calls are TRBV6-5 and TRBJ1-6; D is possibly TRBD1 (6 bases). The germline CDR1 and CDR2 sequences are MNHEY and SVGAGI. Trimming removed 2 bases at V and 5 bases at J, with 13 bases between. This CDR3 is built from 16 residues. Here the CDR3 reads CASSYEGGINNSPLHF. The CDR3 bases are TGTGCCAGCAGTTACGAAGGGGGAATAAATAATTCACCCCTCCACTTT.

The rearrangement links TRBV28 to TRBJ1-1; the D is unclear. This CDR3 spans 12 amino acids. The ends were cut back, 2 bases at V and 11 bases at J, with 12 bases in the middle. Germline V lookup: CDR1 MDHEN, CDR2 SYDVKM. The CDR3 DNA is TGTGCCAGCAGTTTAGGAGTAGTGGGGGCTTTCTTT. Its protein product is CASSLGVVGAFF.

V gene TRBV6-6 combines with J gene TRBJ2-7, with 7 positions matching TRBD1. The CDR3 sequence is 13 residues long. Looked up from germline, CDR1 is MNHNY and CDR2 is SVGAGI (reference sequence). J lost 5 bases, V lost 7 bases, and 8 bases had no gene match. CDR3 amino acids: CASNPKTGHEQYF. The CDR3, as DNA: TGTGCCAGCAACCCCAAGACAGGGCACGAGCAGTACTTC.

CDR3 sequence reads: CSARRDGAFF. CDR3 in DNA: TGCAGTGCTAGAAGGGACGGTGCTTTCTTT. The chain couples TRBV20-1 to TRBJ1-1, with D possibly matching TRBD1 (5 bases). The CDR3 is 10 amino acids. Looked up from germline, CDR1 is DFQATT and CDR2 is SNEGSKA (reference sequence). The germline V and J ends were trimmed by 2 bases and 11 bases, with 9 bases remaining between them.

This chain links TRBV28 with TRBJ1-1, with 10 bases that match TRBD1. The V segment lost 8 bases and the J segment 3 bases; nucleotides outside the gene matches: 9. Per the germline V gene, CDR1 is MDHEN and CDR2 is SYDVKM. The CDR3 length is 15 residues. The CDR3 bases are TGTGCCAGCCGCCCAGACAGGGGGCAATACACTGAAGCTTTCTTT. This gives the protein CASRPDRGQYTEAFF.

V and J are TRBV19 and TRBJ1-4; 10 positions match TRBD1. The CDR3 is 14 residues long. Germline values: CDR1 LNHDA, CDR2 SQIVND (reference sequence). With V trimmed by 7 bases and J by 8 bases, 7 bases remained unmatched. The chain's CDR3 is CASTRGTGAEKLFF. CDR3 DNA: TGTGCCAGTACTAGGGGGACAGGGGCCGAAAAACTGTTTTTT.

V and J are TRBV19 and TRBJ2-1; 15 nucleotides match TRBD2. V gave up 5 bases and J gave up 15 bases; unmatched junction bases: 8. Per germline, CDR1 LNHDA and CDR2 SQIVND (reference sequence). The CDR3 runs 14 residues. CDR3 sequence reads: CASSLGLAGGQLFF. The CDR3, as DNA: TGTGCCAGTAGTCTCGGACTAGCGGGGGGGCAACTGTTCTTC.

The chain is built from TRBV24-1 and TRBJ1-1; 8 bases map to TRBD1. Losses at the gene ends were 3 bases for V and 3 bases for J; bases not matched to a gene: 11. The length of the CDR3 is 17 residues. Germline CDR1 and CDR2: KGHDR and SFDVKD. CDR3 loop: CATSDLSKQGGDTEAFF. The CDR3 coding sequence is TGTGCCACCAGTGATCTTTCTAAACAGGGGGGCGACACTGAAGCTTTCTTT.

The chain combines TRBV10-2 with TRBJ2-7; D is possibly TRBD2 (5 bases). The CDR3 has 14 amino acids. Trimming pared 4 bases from V and 0 bases from J, leaving 10 bases between. Germline assignment: CDR1 WSHSY and CDR2 SAAADI. CDR3 loop: CASSGAGVSYEQYF. DNA for the CDR3: TGCGCCAGCAGTGGCGCCGGGGTCTCCTACGAGCAGTACTTC.

The chain employs TRBV7-8 and TRBJ1-2, with D possibly TRBD1 on 6 matching bases. V was pared by 5 bases and J by 2 bases, with 15 bases between. Germline-derived CDR1 and CDR2 are SGHVS and FQNEAQ. This CDR3 comprises 15 residues. CDR3 sequence: CASSRLNGQNYGYTF. CDR3 nucleotide sequence: TGTGCCAGCAGCCGATTGAACGGACAGAACTATGGCTACACCTTC.

The chain carries TRBV4-1 and TRBJ2-2; TRBD2 matches at 12 bases. V shed 4 bases and J 6 bases; nucleotides not matched to a gene: 9. The germline V gene encodes CDR1 MGHRA and CDR2 YSYEKL. The CDR3 totals 17 residues. Here the CDR3 DNA reads TGCGCCAGCAGCCGCTGGACTAGCGGGGAGAGGGCCGGGGAGCTGTTTTTT. This encodes CASSRWTSGERAGELFF.

The chain recombines TRBV5-1 with TRBJ2-3; 13 bases fit TRBD2. V shed 1 base, J shed 2 bases, and the junction held 19 bases outside the gene matches. The CDR3 has 22 residues. The germline gives CDR1 SGHRS, CDR2 YFSETQ. The CDR3 protein is CASSLRDGGLAGRRTDTDTQYF. As DNA, the CDR3 is TGCGCCAGCAGCTTGCGGGATGGGGGACTAGCGGGAAGACGGACCGACACAGATACGCAGTATTTT.

This chain connects TRBV28 to TRBJ2-3; 7 bases align to TRBD2. CDR1 MDHEN and CDR2 SYDVKM come from the germline V gene. Germline trimming cut 5 bases from V and 4 bases from J; bases unmatched to any gene: 9. The CDR3 runs 15 residues. Here the CDR3 reads CASSKAGTEADTQYF. CDR3 DNA sequence: TGTGCCAGCAGTAAAGCGGGGACTGAAGCAGATACGCAGTATTTT.